This TCR beta chain was sequenced for a study of T cell changes during pregnancy in multiple sclerosis. The method was immunoSEQ multiplex PCR; TCRdb's version includes in-frame clones alone and lacks a portion of them. The data show about 99,000 clones, roughly nine tenths seen once. The CDR3 spans 17 residues. CDR1 and CDR2 from the germline V gene are SNHLY and FYNNEI. Trimming at V came to 0 bases and at J to 2 bases, leaving 7 bases not matched to a gene. This TCR was recovered from a female donor with multiple sclerosis, enrolled in a pregnancy study. This chain uses TRBV2 with TRBJ2-3, with 8 bases aligning to TRBD1. Here the sequenced sample was peripheral blood, taken after pregnancy. The CDR3 region has the DNA TGTGCCAGCAGTGAAGCTTCCAGGGGGCGCACCACAGATACGCAGTATTTT. This sequence encodes CASSEASRGRTTDTQYF.